This TCR beta chain is from a study of cytomegalovirus exposure and HLA in healthy donors (dated by TCRdb to the late 2010s). About the study as a whole: An earlier analysis of approximately 640 of the donors reported more than 250 Gb of sequence data and around 110 million unique TCR beta sequences from 150 million to 200 million T cells. Approximately 310 gigabases of sequencing data and 70 million to 100 million unique TCR sequences made up an early release that covered approximately 700 HLA-typed donors. The genetic ancestry cluster associated with self-reported Caucasian donors included around four fifths of the approximately 400 genotyped donors. The aim of the study was to test whether cataloging public T cell receptors could identify signatures of past pathogen exposure. The T cell repertoires of several hundred subjects were profiled by immunosequencing and related to cytomegalovirus serostatus. In addition to the first cohort of several hundred subjects, a separate validation cohort of approximately 130 different subjects was used. To predict cytomegalovirus infection status, the study brought together high-throughput TCR immunosequencing, statistical association of individual TCRs with disease status, and machine learning. A later analysis re-examined previously published TCR beta repertoires from more than 650 donors and added high-resolution HLA genotyping to investigate patterns of TCR occurrence. The later analysis used no new phenotypic data to find candidate immune exposures, relying instead on TCR beta sequences and their occurrence across donors. In an earlier analysis of 587 of the donors, high-throughput TCR beta sequencing was used to judge whether each TCR beta V gene segment behaved as functional or pseudogenic. Donor age, sex, ethnicity and CMV serostatus were compiled alongside the repertoire data. Genome-wide SNP genotypes for about 65% of the roughly 670 donors were used in a later genetic analysis, which treated that subset as a discovery cohort. All discovery cohort repertoires had been generated on a single sequencing platform. HLA typing covered class I and class II loci at four-digit resolution. Typing coverage varied by locus: about 620-640 donors for A, B, C, DRB1 and DQB1; 500 to 550 for DQA1; some 610 for DPA1; about 450 for DPB1. Roughly 5 DR-DQ haplotypes were treated as single units for association and clustering because of strong linkage in the cohort. Among some 400 genotyped donors of the cohort, an average of around 240,000 unique TCR beta nucleotide sequences were sequenced per donor, around 20% of them non-productive. What the authors observed across the whole study: A later analysis found that most CMV-associated TCR beta chains appeared HLA-restricted, with HLA associations seemingly driven largely by CMV exposure. A few of the identified cytomegalovirus-associated TCR beta chains were confirmed in vitro to be specific for cytomegalovirus antigens. According to the authors, the approach could potentially be generalized to other disease states and immunological phenotypes. In a later analysis, the rate of TCR association differed among HLA loci, with DRB1 alleles having the most associated TCRs and HLA-C alleles having the fewest. Roughly uniform sequencing depth across donors was assumed in presence/absence analyses, although this assumption may not hold. A later analysis reported that several top co-occurrence clusters appeared linked to parvovirus B19, influenza, CMV and Epstein-Barr virus. A further reported finding was that TCR beta sequences accurately predicted the HLA-A and HLA-B alleles for most subjects in the first cohort. The classifier was reported to diagnose cytomegalovirus status with high specificity and sensitivity in both the original and validation cohorts. Across donors, most TCR sequences were observed very rarely, whereas some public TCRs were present in many individuals. The study gave a list of 150 to 200 TCR beta chains associated with cytomegalovirus. HLA typing was unavailable for some donors at each locus, so association tests used only the typed subset. V-gene and J-gene trimming of TCR beta chains was associated with a missense DCLRE1C variant in a later genetic analysis, and the association was replicated in an independent cohort. A cluster of highly shared sequence variants was judged likely to represent a technical artifact of the sequencing pipeline. Only TCR beta chains were sequenced in this cohort, and the absence of alpha or paired-chain data limited detectable features. In a later analysis, HLA-associated TCR beta chains were found to be more clonally expanded and to have lower generation probabilities than equally common non-associated chains. Correlated functional status among segregating V segments might be attributable to linkage disequilibrium, but an unknown experimental factor could not be ruled out. When HLA alleles, especially DR and DQ, strongly co-occurred, attributing TCR associations to individual alleles was difficult. Because counts were too low, roughly 17 rarely observed V segments, including chromosome 9 orphons, were left out of the earlier analysis of approximately 500 of the donors. CMV serostatus was the only immune exposure information available for the cohort. An earlier analysis of approximately 570 of the donors showed that most TCR beta V segments appeared in productive rearrangements either about 87% or about 30% of the time, which broadly matched IMGT annotations. Some IMGT-functional V segments, including TRBV6-2 and TRBV6-3, could not be distinguished by the 87-base-pair reads and were therefore excluded. In a later analysis, some 17,000 TCR beta sequences were associated with specific HLA alleles at a false discovery rate of 0.05. A later genetic analysis reported fewer N-insertions in productive TCRs among donors in an Asian-associated ancestry cluster than the 666-donor mean.

The cohort consisted of some 730 healthy bone marrow donors. At the time of sampling, every cohort member was nominally healthy, though immune exposures that went unrecorded were likely present. The donor was CMV seropositive and was included in the group of 270 or so seropositive cohort members. A peripheral blood sample was provided by each donor, and peripheral blood mononuclear cells were used for TCR beta sequencing. Genomic DNA extraction from the blood cell samples was performed with the Qiagen DNeasy Blood Extraction Kit. The protocol used for the library was the immunoSEQ multiplex PCR assay. A mixture of 60 forward primers for TCR Vbeta segments and 13 reverse primers for TCR Jbeta segments was used in the multiplex PCR. Amplification of the CDR3 region of rearranged TCR beta genes was performed with a multiplex PCR assay on genomic DNA. The Illumina HiSeq System was used to sequence the amplified TCR beta libraries as 87-base-pair reads. The published analysis was carried out like this. A later analysis counted around 72 million unique TCR beta chains across the approximately 700 repertoires, and 9 million to 14 million of these chains were shared by at least two donors. Raw reads were error-corrected and collapsed into unique sequences by a nearest-neighbor algorithm in which closely related sequences were merged to remove PCR and sequencing errors. CDR3 sequences were aligned to IMGT reference sequences to assign V, D and J gene segments. For a sequence to be retained, a match of at least six nucleotides to both a V gene segment and a J gene segment was required. Rearrangements were called productive when the CDR3 lacked stop codons and stayed in frame with V and J; all others were non-productive. CDR3 was defined according to IMGT convention as the region running from the second conserved V-encoded cysteine to the conserved J-encoded phenylalanine. In an earlier analysis of around 600 of the donors, sequences lacking an unambiguous match to a single V gene segment were excluded. An earlier analysis of several hundred of the donors classified V segments as functional when productive rearrangements were above 56.7% and as segregating when the standard deviation between donors was above 5%. A statistical classification framework was built for diagnosing cytomegalovirus status from the catalog of TCR beta chain sequences. In a later analysis, TCR nucleotide sequences were compared against IMGT/GENE-DB human TR gene sequences so that V and J genes could be assigned. Using the TCRdist pipeline, a later analysis assigned CDR3 sequences along with most-parsimonious VDJ recombination scenarios. In a later analysis, each TCR beta chain was defined by its CDR3 amino acid sequence together with its V-gene family, and reads without a unique V-gene family were excluded. As a way to deal with suspected cross-contamination and a sequencing artifact, a later analysis dropped nearly 600 nucleotide sequences that were highly shared and had low generation probability. In a later analysis, a clonal expansion index for each public chain was calculated from normalized within-repertoire ranks of inferred template counts. A later analysis computed generation probabilities with a VDJ recombination model fitted to out-of-frame rearrangements, and checked the results against IGoR. In a later analysis, hypergeometric tests were used to score TCR-TCR, TCR-HLA and TCR-CMV co-occurrence, with a repertoire-size bias correction applied to TCR pairs. False discovery rates were estimated in a later analysis by permuting HLA or CMV assignments 20 times. In a later analysis, co-occurring TCRs were grouped with DBSCAN, and TCRdist sequence similarity was added when clustering was performed within HLA-allele-positive subsets. Co-occurrence clustering excluded repertoires with fewer than 30,000 or more than 120,000 public chains, plus five with anomalous nucleotide sharing. The source is immuneACCESS, and TCRdb retained only in-frame sequences with V and J called. Part of the clones is not carried over; for the studies checked, unresolved V genes explain less than half of this, and the remainder is unexplained. V, J and clone size were drawn from that table, and D and trimming were deduced from the DNA. Across this sample there are roughly 61,000 clones, with around 89% seen only once. The ten largest clones represent 1.5% of the sample.

Ends trimmed: V by 7 bases, J by 2 bases; bases unmatched to a gene: 7. From its cysteine to its phenylalanine, the CDR3 spans 15 amino acids. Only the CDR3 DNA stays, 45 bases, in frame from base 1. Per the germline V gene, MDHEN is the CDR1 and SYDVKM is the CDR2. This clone was picked up one time. Which antigen it targets is not known. Per-base qualities were not stored, and no clone one base away is much larger. Recombination connected TRBV28 to TRBJ1-4; 7 junctional bases match TRBD1. The clonotype originates from a man between 25 and 39 years old in good health and CMV-seropositive. The material sequenced was PBMCs. The CDR3 protein sequence reads: CASITGAATNEKLFF. The base sequence is TGTGCCAGCATTACAGGGGCGGCTACTAATGAAAAACTGTTTTTT.